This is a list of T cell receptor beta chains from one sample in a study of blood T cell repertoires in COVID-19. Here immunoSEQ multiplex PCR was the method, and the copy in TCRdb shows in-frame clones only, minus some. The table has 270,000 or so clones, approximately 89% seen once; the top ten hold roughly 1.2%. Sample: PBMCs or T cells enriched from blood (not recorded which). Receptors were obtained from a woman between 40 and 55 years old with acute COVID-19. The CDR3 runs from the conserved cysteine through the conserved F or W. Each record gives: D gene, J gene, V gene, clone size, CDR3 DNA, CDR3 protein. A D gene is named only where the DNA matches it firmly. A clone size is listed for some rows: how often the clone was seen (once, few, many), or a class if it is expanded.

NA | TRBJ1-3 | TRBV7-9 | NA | TGTGCCAGCCGAGGAGGGCCCTTCTCTGGAAACACCATATATTTT | CASRGGPFSGNTIYF
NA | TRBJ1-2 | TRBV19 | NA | TGTGCCAGTAGTATCAGGGGCGCAGGTGGCTACACCTTC | CASSIRGAGGYTF
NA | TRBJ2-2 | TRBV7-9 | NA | TGTGCCAGCAGCTCAATGGGGCGGGACAGTCCTCGAGGTGGGCTGTTTTTT | CASSSMGRDSPRGGLFF
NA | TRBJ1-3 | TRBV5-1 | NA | TGCGCCAGCAGCCTCTGGAGTGACTCTGGAAACACCATATATTTT | CASSLWSDSGNTIYF
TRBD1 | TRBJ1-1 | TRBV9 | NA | TGTGCCAGCAGCGTACTCTCGACAGGGGGTTCTGAAGCTTTCTTT | CASSVLSTGGSEAFF
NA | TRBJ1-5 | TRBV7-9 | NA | TGTGCCAGCAGCTTAGGAGTTGATCAGCCCCAGCATTTT | CASSLGVDQPQHF
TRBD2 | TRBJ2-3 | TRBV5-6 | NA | TGTGCCAGCACCTCGGCTAGCGGGAGTTCAGATACGCAGTATTTT | CASTSASGSSDTQYF
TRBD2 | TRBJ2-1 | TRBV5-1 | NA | TGCGCCAGCAGCCTGACTAGCAACAATGAGCAGTTCTTC | CASSLTSNNEQFF
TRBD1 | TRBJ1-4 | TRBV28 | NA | TGTGCCAGCAGACCCCTCCGGGACAGGGGGGAAAAACTGTTTTTT | CASRPLRDRGEKLFF
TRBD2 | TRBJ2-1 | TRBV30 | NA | TGTGCCTGGAGTGTACAACTAGCGGGAGTTGCTGAGCAGTTCTTC | CAWSVQLAGVAEQFF
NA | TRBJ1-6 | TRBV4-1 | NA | TGCGCCAGCAGCCGTGAGGGAAGTTATTATTCACCCCTCCACTTT | CASSREGSYYSPLHF
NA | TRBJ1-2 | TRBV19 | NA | TGTGCCAGTAGTATCGTGGTCTCTAGCGGCTATGGCTACACCTTC | CASSIVVSSGYGYTF
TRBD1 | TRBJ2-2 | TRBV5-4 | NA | TGTGCCAGCAGCCGAAACAGGGGGGACACCGGGGAGCTGTTTTTT | CASSRNRGDTGELFF
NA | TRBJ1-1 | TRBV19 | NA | TGTGCCAGTAGTATAGAATCCGGCACTGAAGCTTTCTTT | CASSIESGTEAFF
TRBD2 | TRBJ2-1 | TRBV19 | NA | TGTGCCAGTAGTATCTTTCTAAGGGTACTAGCGGCGGGCAGCTCCTACAATGAGCAGTTCTTC | CASSIFLRVLAAGSSYNEQFF
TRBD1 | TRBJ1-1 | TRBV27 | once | TGTGCCAGCACAGGGGGCTTTAACACTGAAGCTTTCTTT | CASTGGFNTEAFF
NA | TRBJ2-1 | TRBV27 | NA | TGTGCCAGCAGTTTTGCGGGTAACTCCTACAATGAGCAGTTCTTC | CASSFAGNSYNEQFF
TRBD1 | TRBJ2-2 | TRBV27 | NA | TGTGCCAGCAGACATACAGGGGGCACCGGGGAGCTGTTTTTT | CASRHTGGTGELFF
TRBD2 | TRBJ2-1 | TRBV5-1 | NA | TGCGCCAGCCGACGTCCAGGACTAGCGGGAGTAAATGAGCAGTTCTTC | CASRRPGLAGVNEQFF
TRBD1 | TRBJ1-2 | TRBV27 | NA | TGTGCCAGCAGTATTACAGGGGGCTTCGGGTATGGCTACACCTTC | CASSITGGFGYGYTF
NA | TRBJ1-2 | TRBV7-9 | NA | TGTGCCAGCAGCCCCCGGGAGGGTAGCTATGGCTACACCTTC | CASSPREGSYGYTF
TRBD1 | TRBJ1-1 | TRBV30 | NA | TGTGCCTGGAACAGGGGGACGAACACTGAAGCTTTCTTT | CAWNRGTNTEAFF